This is a list of T cell receptor beta chains from one sample in a study of T cells after yellow fever vaccination. TCRdb ran MiXCR on the 5' RACE reads and lists one entry per CDR3 protein. The table lists 80,000 to 100,000 distinct CDR3 sequences, roughly 5.2% of them singletons, with more than 40% in the top ten. Material: CD8+ T cells sorted from PBMCs, obtained 10 days after the yellow fever booster vaccination. Source of these receptors: a man aged 18-30 years who received the YFV17D yellow fever vaccine. Each CDR3 is given with its conserved first and last residue. The D gene is left open where the match is weak. Some rows mark clone size as missing; the rest say once, few, many or name a class of expanded clone.

cdr3_nt: TGTGCCAGTACCTTACTATCCGGTGAAAAACTGTTTTTT
cdr3_aa: CASTLLSGEKLFF
j_call: TRBJ1-4
clone_size: few
cdr3_length: 13
v_call: TRBV19
d_call: .

cdr3_nt: TGTGCCAGCAGCGACCAGGGTTCTGAAGCTTTCTTT
cdr3_aa: CASSDQGSEAFF
j_call: TRBJ1-1
clone_size: few
cdr3_length: 12
v_call: TRBV7-6
d_call: .

cdr3_nt: TGTGCCAGCAGTTTGGTAGCGGGGTTAATAAATGAGCAGTTCTTC
cdr3_aa: CASSLVAGLINEQFF
j_call: TRBJ2-1
clone_size: few
cdr3_length: 15
v_call: TRBV12-3/TRBV12-4
d_call: TRBD2

cdr3_nt: TGTGCCAGCAGCGCGGGGACAGGGGGCGAAGGCACAGATACGCAGTATTTT
cdr3_aa: CASSAGTGGEGTDTQYF
j_call: TRBJ2-3
clone_size: many
cdr3_length: 17
v_call: TRBV9
d_call: TRBD1

cdr3_nt: TGTGCCTGGAGTGTAGCGTCGACAGGGGACGTGGGGACCCAGTACTTC
cdr3_aa: CAWSVASTGDVGTQYF
j_call: TRBJ2-5
clone_size: .
cdr3_length: 16
v_call: TRBV30
d_call: TRBD1

cdr3_nt: TGTGCCAGCAGCTTGGAACAGGGCAACACCGGGGAGCTGTTTTTT
cdr3_aa: CASSLEQGNTGELFF
j_call: TRBJ2-2
clone_size: few
cdr3_length: 15
v_call: TRBV5-4
d_call: .

cdr3_nt: TGTGCCAGCAAGGAGGGTTTCCACGAGCAGTACTTC
cdr3_aa: CASKEGFHEQYF
j_call: TRBJ2-7
clone_size: few
cdr3_length: 12
v_call: TRBV6-1
d_call: .

cdr3_nt: TGTGCCAGCCGGTGGGTCAATGAGCAGTTCTTC
cdr3_aa: CASRWVNEQFF
j_call: TRBJ2-1
clone_size: .
cdr3_length: 11
v_call: TRBV6-5
d_call: .

cdr3_nt: TGTGCCAGCAGCCCCCCCAGGGGGGTGGATACCGGGGAGCTGTTTTTT
cdr3_aa: CASSPPRGVDTGELFF
j_call: TRBJ2-2
clone_size: many
cdr3_length: 16
v_call: TRBV7-9
d_call: .

cdr3_nt: TGTGCCAGCAGTTACTCAGAACAGGGAGGGCTCTACGAGCAGTACTTC
cdr3_aa: CASSYSEQGGLYEQYF
j_call: TRBJ2-7
clone_size: many
cdr3_length: 16
v_call: TRBV6-2/TRBV6-3
d_call: .

cdr3_nt: TGTGCCAGCAAAACGGGGTTCTCTGGAAACACCATATATTTT
cdr3_aa: CASKTGFSGNTIYF
j_call: TRBJ1-3
clone_size: few
cdr3_length: 14
v_call: TRBV2
d_call: .

cdr3_nt: TGTGCCAGCAGCTTGGGACTAGCGGGGCCCCAAGAGACCCAGTACTTC
cdr3_aa: CASSLGLAGPQETQYF
j_call: TRBJ2-5
clone_size: few
cdr3_length: 16
v_call: TRBV5-4
d_call: TRBD2

cdr3_nt: TGCAGTGCTAGAGATCAAGAAGCGAGCACAGATACGCAGTATTTT
cdr3_aa: CSARDQEASTDTQYF
j_call: TRBJ2-3
clone_size: many
cdr3_length: 15
v_call: TRBV20-1
d_call: .

cdr3_nt: TGTGCCAGCAGCTTGACGGAATTCTATGGCTACACCTTC
cdr3_aa: CASSLTEFYGYTF
j_call: TRBJ1-2
clone_size: .
cdr3_length: 13
v_call: TRBV5-5
d_call: .

cdr3_nt: TGCGCCAGCAGCTCAAACAGGGGGCTGGGGGAAAAACTGTTTTTT
cdr3_aa: CASSSNRGLGEKLFF
j_call: TRBJ1-4
clone_size: few
cdr3_length: 15
v_call: TRBV4-1
d_call: TRBD1

cdr3_nt: TGCAGCGTTGAAGCTAAGGTTCCCGGGGAGCTGTTTTTT
cdr3_aa: CSVEAKVPGELFF
j_call: TRBJ2-2
clone_size: many
cdr3_length: 13
v_call: TRBV29-1
d_call: .

cdr3_nt: TGCGCCAGCAGCCAAGAGGACAGGGGAGGGGAAAAACTGTTTTTT
cdr3_aa: CASSQEDRGGEKLFF
j_call: TRBJ1-4
clone_size: .
cdr3_length: 15
v_call: TRBV4-3
d_call: TRBD1

cdr3_nt: TGCGCCAGCAGCCAAGGGACAGGGCGGTTCAACACCATATATTTT
cdr3_aa: CASSQGTGRFNTIYF
j_call: TRBJ1-3
clone_size: .
cdr3_length: 15
v_call: TRBV4-3
d_call: TRBD1

cdr3_nt: TGTGCCAGCAGCTTAGGCAGGATGCCCGGGGAGCTGTTTTTT
cdr3_aa: CASSLGRMPGELFF
j_call: TRBJ2-2
clone_size: few
cdr3_length: 14
v_call: TRBV11-2
d_call: .

cdr3_nt: TGTGCCAGCAGCTCCAGTGAAGGGGGGGGCGCAGAGACCCTGTACTTC
cdr3_aa: CASSSSEGGGAETLYF
j_call: TRBJ2-5
clone_size: .
cdr3_length: 16
v_call: TRBV7-9
d_call: .

cdr3_nt: TGTGCCAGCAGCGTCGGCTTCACTTCTGAGCAGTTCTTC
cdr3_aa: CASSVGFTSEQFF
j_call: TRBJ2-1
clone_size: .
cdr3_length: 13
v_call: TRBV9
d_call: .

cdr3_nt: TGTGCCAGCTCACATACCCCGGGACTAGCGGAAACAGATACGCAGTATTTT
cdr3_aa: CASSHTPGLAETDTQYF
j_call: TRBJ2-3
clone_size: few
cdr3_length: 17
v_call: TRBV18
d_call: TRBD2

cdr3_nt: TGCAGTGCTAGAGAATTCGGGCGTTACACTGAAGCTTTCTTT
cdr3_aa: CSAREFGRYTEAFF
j_call: TRBJ1-1
clone_size: few
cdr3_length: 14
v_call: TRBV20-1
d_call: .

cdr3_nt: TGTGCCAGCAGCTTGGTCCCACTGACTAGCGGGGGCCTCTCCTACAATGAGCAGTTCTTC
cdr3_aa: CASSLVPLTSGGLSYNEQFF
j_call: TRBJ2-1
clone_size: .
cdr3_length: 20
v_call: TRBV5-6
d_call: TRBD2

cdr3_nt: TGTGCCATCAGTGATGGGACTACCACAGATACGCAGTATTTT
cdr3_aa: CAISDGTTTDTQYF
j_call: TRBJ2-3
clone_size: .
cdr3_length: 14
v_call: TRBV10-3
d_call: TRBD2

cdr3_nt: TGTGCCATCAGTGAGTCGCCGGGAACTAATGAAAAACTGTTTTTT
cdr3_aa: CAISESPGTNEKLFF
j_call: TRBJ1-4
clone_size: few
cdr3_length: 15
v_call: TRBV10-3
d_call: .

cdr3_nt: TGTGCCAGCAGCTATCAGACGGACACTGAAGCTTTCTTT
cdr3_aa: CASSYQTDTEAFF
j_call: TRBJ1-1
clone_size: .
cdr3_length: 13
v_call: TRBV5-5
d_call: .

cdr3_nt: TGTGCCAGCAGCCCCCGTGCAGGGGCCTACGAGCAGTACTTC
cdr3_aa: CASSPRAGAYEQYF
j_call: TRBJ2-7
clone_size: few
cdr3_length: 14
v_call: TRBV4-2
d_call: .

cdr3_nt: TGCGCCAGCAGCGTAAGGGGTTGGCACAATGAGCAGTTCTTC
cdr3_aa: CASSVRGWHNEQFF
j_call: TRBJ2-1
clone_size: .
cdr3_length: 14
v_call: TRBV5-1
d_call: .

cdr3_nt: TGTGCCAGCAGAGGGGACGGCTACACCTTC
cdr3_aa: CASRGDGYTF
j_call: TRBJ1-2
clone_size: few
cdr3_length: 10
v_call: TRBV2
d_call: .

cdr3_nt: TGTGCCACCAGCAGCACCGGGACTGCCTTCGACAATGAGCAGTTCTTC
cdr3_aa: CATSSTGTAFDNEQFF
j_call: TRBJ2-1
clone_size: many
cdr3_length: 16
v_call: TRBV15
d_call: .

cdr3_nt: TGTGCCAGCACCCCCTCGGCCGCCAGGCTAGATGAGCAGTTCTTC
cdr3_aa: CASTPSAARLDEQFF
j_call: TRBJ2-1
clone_size: few
cdr3_length: 15
v_call: TRBV5-5
d_call: .